This is a list of T cell receptor beta chains from one sample in a study of T cells in Graves' hyperthyroidism and ophthalmopathy. Using its own MiXCR run on the multiplex PCR reads, TCRdb lists one record per CDR3 protein. There are 500,000 or so distinct CDR3 sequences in the sample; 17% occur only once, and approximately 16% lies in the top ten. What was sequenced was blood. Source of these receptors: a woman aged 18-30 years with Graves' ophthalmopathy. The CDR3 runs from the conserved cysteine through the conserved F or W. The D gene is left open where the match is weak. Expanded clones are given a class, and other clones once, few, many or no size at all.

size: .
J: TRBJ2-3
V: TRBV7-2
D: TRBD2
length: 15
DNA: TGTGCCAGCAGCTTAGCTGGACTAGGATCAGATACGCAGTATTTT
CDR3: CASSLAGLGSDTQYF

size: many
J: TRBJ2-7
V: TRBV7-2
D: TRBD2
length: 15
DNA: TGTGCCAGCAGCTTCACTAGCGGGGGGGGTAACGAGCAGTACTTC
CDR3: CASSFTSGGGNEQYF

size: .
J: TRBJ1-2
V: TRBV5-5
D: .
length: 14
DNA: TGTGCCAGCAGCTCGACCGACAATAACTATGGCTACACCTTC
CDR3: CASSSTDNNYGYTF

size: many
J: TRBJ2-1
V: TRBV6-2/TRBV6-3
D: .
length: 14
DNA: TGTGCCAGCAGACAAAACACCGGGGGCAATGAGCAGTTCTTC
CDR3: CASRQNTGGNEQFF

size: many
J: TRBJ1-1
V: TRBV6-5
D: .
length: 13
DNA: TGTGCCAGCAGTTACGGGGAGAACACTGAAGCTTTCTTT
CDR3: CASSYGENTEAFF

size: few
J: TRBJ1-5
V: TRBV28
D: TRBD1
length: 15
DNA: TGTGCCAGCAGTTGGGACAGGGGACAGGGTCAGCCCCAGCATTTT
CDR3: CASSWDRGQGQPQHF

size: few
J: TRBJ1-2
V: TRBV28
D: .
length: 13
DNA: TGTGCCAGCATCCAAGTGTCCCGGGAGGGCTACACCTTC
CDR3: CASIQVSREGYTF

size: many
J: TRBJ2-4
V: TRBV11-2
D: .
length: 19
DNA: TGTGCCAGCAGCCCCCCCCTCCGGGGGTTGACCTTAGCCAAAAACATTCAGTACTTC
CDR3: CASSPPLRGLTLAKNIQYF

size: many
J: TRBJ2-7
V: TRBV18
D: .
length: 14
DNA: TGTGCCAGCTCACCTGAAGGGGTAGCCGGCGAGCAGTACTTC
CDR3: CASSPEGVAGEQYF

size: many
J: TRBJ2-5
V: TRBV20-1
D: .
length: 15
DNA: TGCAGTGCTACGCTCGGGAGTGACGCAGGAGAGACCCAGTACTTC
CDR3: CSATLGSDAGETQYF

size: many
J: TRBJ2-7
V: TRBV20-1
D: .
length: 15
DNA: TGCAGTGCGGGGGACGCCCGCATCAGCTCCTACGAGCAGTACTTC
CDR3: CSAGDARISSYEQYF

size: many
J: TRBJ1-1
V: TRBV27
D: .
length: 14
DNA: TGTGCCAGCAGTGCTATTGACAGGACCACTGAAGCTTTCTTT
CDR3: CASSAIDRTTEAFF

size: .
J: TRBJ1-5
V: TRBV30
D: TRBD1
length: 14
DNA: TGTGCCTGGAGAGACACAGGGGAAGGTCAGCCCCAGCATTTT
CDR3: CAWRDTGEGQPQHF

size: .
J: TRBJ1-2
V: TRBV12-3/TRBV12-4
D: .
length: 13
DNA: TGTGCCAGCAGTTCAGGGGTGGCCTATGGCTACACCTTC
CDR3: CASSSGVAYGYTF

size: once
J: TRBJ2-1
V: TRBV29-1
D: TRBD2
length: 17
DNA: TGCAGCGTTGAAGATTCTGGCGGGAGCCTCTCCTACAATGAGCAGTTCTTC
CDR3: CSVEDSGGSLSYNEQFF

size: .
J: TRBJ2-7
V: TRBV4-2
D: .
length: 14
DNA: TGTGCCAGCAGCCAAGACAACCAACCGGGCGAGCAGTACTTC
CDR3: CASSQDNQPGEQYF

size: many
J: TRBJ2-3
V: TRBV7-9
D: .
length: 17
DNA: TGTGCCAGCAAATCGCGTTTCAGGCAGGCTAGCACAGATACGCAGTATTTT
CDR3: CASKSRFRQASTDTQYF

size: many
J: TRBJ2-5
V: TRBV11-2
D: .
length: 15
DNA: TGTGCCAGCAGCTTTCGTAGGGGGAACGGGGGGACCCAGTACTTC
CDR3: CASSFRRGNGGTQYF

size: many
J: TRBJ1-2
V: TRBV28
D: .
length: 14
DNA: TGTGCCAGCAGTTTTGGGGCAGGGCGGTATGGCTACACCTTC
CDR3: CASSFGAGRYGYTF

size: .
J: TRBJ1-1
V: TRBV18
D: TRBD1
length: 15
DNA: TGTGCCAGCTCACCACTTACAGGGGGCAACACTGAAGCTTTCTTT
CDR3: CASSPLTGGNTEAFF

size: many
J: TRBJ1-4
V: TRBV28
D: TRBD1
length: 13
DNA: TGTGCCAGTTCGGACAGGAGGTTGGAAAAACTGTTTTTT
CDR3: CASSDRRLEKLFF

size: once
J: TRBJ1-4
V: TRBV5-1
D: .
length: 14
DNA: TGCGCCAGCAGGGACAGATCAGTAGGTGAAAAACTGTTTTTT
CDR3: CASRDRSVGEKLFF

size: .
J: TRBJ1-1
V: TRBV7-9
D: .
length: 14
DNA: TGTGCCAGCAGCCCCCCGGGCATGAACACTGAAGCTTTCTTT
CDR3: CASSPPGMNTEAFF

size: .
J: TRBJ2-1
V: TRBV11-2
D: TRBD2
length: 18
DNA: TGTGCCAGCAGCTTAGATCAACTAGCGGGAGGTTCCTACAATGAGCAGTTCTTC
CDR3: CASSLDQLAGGSYNEQFF

size: many
J: TRBJ2-3
V: TRBV28
D: .
length: 17
DNA: TGTGCCAGCAGATCCCCGGCGGCGGACCAGAGCACAGATACGCAGTATTTT
CDR3: CASRSPAADQSTDTQYF

size: .
J: TRBJ1-1
V: TRBV5-8
D: .
length: 13
DNA: TGTGCCAGCATCGGGGTTTCGGGCACTGAAGCTTTCTTT
CDR3: CASIGVSGTEAFF

size: many
J: TRBJ2-1
V: TRBV2
D: TRBD2
length: 19
DNA: TGTGCCAGCAGTTGGACTAGCGGGAGAGTAGGTAGTCGAGGCAATGAGCAGTTCTTC
CDR3: CASSWTSGRVGSRGNEQFF

size: .
J: TRBJ2-1
V: TRBV29-1
D: .
length: 16
DNA: TGCAGCGTCTCCCTTCTGAGCCCGACCTCCTACAATGAGCAGTTCTTC
CDR3: CSVSLLSPTSYNEQFF

size: .
J: TRBJ2-5
V: TRBV4-1
D: TRBD2
length: 17
DNA: TGCGCCAGCAGCCAAGGACCTAGCGGGGGGTTCCAAGAGACCCAGTACTTC
CDR3: CASSQGPSGGFQETQYF

size: many
J: TRBJ2-1
V: TRBV7-2
D: TRBD2
length: 16
DNA: TGTGCCAGCAGCTTAGTAGCCGGGAGGGCCTACAATGAGCAGTTCTTC
CDR3: CASSLVAGRAYNEQFF

size: .
J: TRBJ1-2
V: TRBV3-1
D: .
length: 15
DNA: TGTGCCAGCAGCCCGGGGAAGGGACGGGGCTATGGCTACACCTTC
CDR3: CASSPGKGRGYGYTF

size: many
J: TRBJ2-1
V: TRBV13
D: .
length: 16
DNA: TGTGCCAGCAGCTTAGCAGGGGAACGCTCCTACAATGAGCAGTTCTTC
CDR3: CASSLAGERSYNEQFF